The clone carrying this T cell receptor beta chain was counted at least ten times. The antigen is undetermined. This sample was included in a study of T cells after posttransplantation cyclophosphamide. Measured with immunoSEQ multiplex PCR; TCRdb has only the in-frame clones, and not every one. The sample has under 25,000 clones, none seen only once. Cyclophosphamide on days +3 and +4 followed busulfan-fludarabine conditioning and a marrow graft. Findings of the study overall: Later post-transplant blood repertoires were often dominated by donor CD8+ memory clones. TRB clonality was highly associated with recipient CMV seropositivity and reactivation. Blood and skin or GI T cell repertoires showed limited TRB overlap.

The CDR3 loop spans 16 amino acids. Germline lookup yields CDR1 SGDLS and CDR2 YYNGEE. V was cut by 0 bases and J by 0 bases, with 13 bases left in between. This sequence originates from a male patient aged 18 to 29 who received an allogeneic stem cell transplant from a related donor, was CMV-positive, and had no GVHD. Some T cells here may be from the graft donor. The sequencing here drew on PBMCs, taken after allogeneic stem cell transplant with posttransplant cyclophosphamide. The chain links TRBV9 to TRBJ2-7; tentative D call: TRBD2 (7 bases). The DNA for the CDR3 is TGTGCCAGCAGCGTAGCGGGCGGGGGCCTCTCCTACGAGCAGTACTTC. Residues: CASSVAGGGLSYEQYF.